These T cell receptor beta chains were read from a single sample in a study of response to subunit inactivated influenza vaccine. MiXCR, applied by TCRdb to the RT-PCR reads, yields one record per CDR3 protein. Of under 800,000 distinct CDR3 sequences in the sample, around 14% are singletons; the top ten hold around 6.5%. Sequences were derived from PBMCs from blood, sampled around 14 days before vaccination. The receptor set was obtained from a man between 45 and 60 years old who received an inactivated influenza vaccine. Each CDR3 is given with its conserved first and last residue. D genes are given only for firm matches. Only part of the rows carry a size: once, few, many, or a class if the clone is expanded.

TGCGCCAGCAGCCAAGTGTACAGAAAAAACATTCAGTACTTC	CASSQVYRKNIQYF	TRBJ2-4	NA	NA	TRBV4-1
TGTGCCAGCAGCTTCCTGACGACAGGTCCTAATGAGCAGTTCTTC	CASSFLTTGPNEQFF	TRBJ2-1	few	NA	TRBV7-2
TGTGCCAGCAGCCAGCCGGGACAGGGGAGCTATGGCTACACCTTC	CASSQPGQGSYGYTF	TRBJ1-2	few	TRBD1	TRBV4-2
TGTGCCAGCAGCGTGGCCTATGAGACAGACTTCACCGGGGAGCTGTTTTTT	CASSVAYETDFTGELFF	TRBJ2-2	NA	NA	TRBV9
TGTGCCAGCAGCCAAGGTTCTCAAAACACTGAAGCTTTCTTT	CASSQGSQNTEAFF	TRBJ1-1	NA	NA	TRBV3-1
TGCAGTGCTAGTAGTCAGGGGAATCAAGGGACCCAGTACTTC	CSASSQGNQGTQYF	TRBJ2-5	many	NA	TRBV20-1
TGTGCTAGCAGCCGAAAGGCGGGACATTTAGAGACCCAGTACTTC	CASSRKAGHLETQYF	TRBJ2-5	NA	NA	TRBV7-7
TGTGCCACCAGTGGACAGGGGTTCACCGGGGAGCTGTTTTTT	CATSGQGFTGELFF	TRBJ2-2	NA	TRBD1	TRBV24-1
TGTGCCAGCAGCATTCAGCGGGAGCGGCTCAATGAGCAGTTCTTC	CASSIQRERLNEQFF	TRBJ2-1	NA	TRBD2	TRBV7-9
TGCAGTGCTAACATTTGGGGACAGGGTGAAGAGACCCAGTACTTC	CSANIWGQGEETQYF	TRBJ2-5	NA	TRBD1	TRBV20-1
TGTGCCAGCAGCTTCCTCGGACTAGCGGGCACAGATACGCAGTATTTT	CASSFLGLAGTDTQYF	TRBJ2-3	NA	TRBD2	TRBV7-9
TGTGCCAGCAGTTGGTGGGGAACTGAAGCTTTCTTT	CASSWWGTEAFF	TRBJ1-1	few	NA	TRBV28
TGCGCCAGCAGCTTGGTTGGACATAGCTCCTACGAGCAGTACTTC	CASSLVGHSSYEQYF	TRBJ2-7	few	NA	TRBV5-1